The T cell receptor (beta chain) described here comes from a study of CD8 T cells in ankylosing spondylitis. Library preparation for TCR beta used quantitative 5'-RACE with molecular barcodes. TCRdb itself ran the 5' RACE reads through MiXCR, one entry per CDR3 protein. The sample has more than 150,000 distinct CDR3 sequences, roughly 18% seen once. The CDR3 has 15 residues. Germline loops: CDR1 SGHKS, CDR2 YYEKEE (reference sequence). J lost 2 bases, V lost 4 bases, and 6 bases had no gene match. This clonotype was observed many times. This receptor was identified in a male donor under 30 with ankylosing spondylitis or in good health (not recorded which). J is TRBJ1-5 and V is TRBV5-5; 7 bases map to TRBD1. Specimen: blood, either unsorted or a sorted T cell fraction (not recorded which). The CDR3 protein is CASSVTGDRNQPQHF. The CDR3 DNA follows: TGTGCCAGCAGCGTTACAGGGGACCGCAATCAGCCCCAGCATTTT.